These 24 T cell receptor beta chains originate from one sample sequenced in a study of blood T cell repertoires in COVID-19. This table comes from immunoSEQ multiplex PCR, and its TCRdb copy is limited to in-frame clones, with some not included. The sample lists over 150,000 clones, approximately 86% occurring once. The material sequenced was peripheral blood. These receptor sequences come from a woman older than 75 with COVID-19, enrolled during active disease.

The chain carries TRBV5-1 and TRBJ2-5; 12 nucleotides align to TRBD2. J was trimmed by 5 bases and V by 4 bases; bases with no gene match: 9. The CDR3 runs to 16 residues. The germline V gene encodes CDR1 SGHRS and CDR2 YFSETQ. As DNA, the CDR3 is TGCGCCAGCAGCCCCGGGACTAGCGGGTCCCAGGAGACCCAGTACTTC. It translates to CASSPGTSGSQETQYF.

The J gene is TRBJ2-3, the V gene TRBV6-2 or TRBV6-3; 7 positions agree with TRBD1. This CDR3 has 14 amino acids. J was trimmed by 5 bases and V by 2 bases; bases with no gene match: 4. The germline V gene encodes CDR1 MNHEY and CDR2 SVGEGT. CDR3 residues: CASSYDRVIDTQYF. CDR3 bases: TGTGCCAGCAGTTACGACAGGGTCATAGATACGCAGTATTTT.

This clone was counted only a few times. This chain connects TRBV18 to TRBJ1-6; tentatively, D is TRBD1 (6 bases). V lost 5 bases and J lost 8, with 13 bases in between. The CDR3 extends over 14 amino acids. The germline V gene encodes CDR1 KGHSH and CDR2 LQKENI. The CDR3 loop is CASSTGYGDSPLHF. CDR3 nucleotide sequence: TGTGCCAGCTCAACAGGGTACGGGGATTCACCCCTCCACTTT.

CDR3 amino acids: CASSQGLAGINEQFF. CDR3 DNA sequence: TGTGCCAGCAGCCAGGGACTAGCGGGCATCAATGAGCAGTTCTTC. V and J are TRBV7-9 and TRBJ2-1; TRBD2 aligns across 12 bases. The CDR3 consists of 15 residues. Per the germline V gene, CDR1 is SEHNR and CDR2 is FQNEAQ (reference sequence). J gave up 6 bases and V 5 bases, and 5 bases lay outside the gene matches.

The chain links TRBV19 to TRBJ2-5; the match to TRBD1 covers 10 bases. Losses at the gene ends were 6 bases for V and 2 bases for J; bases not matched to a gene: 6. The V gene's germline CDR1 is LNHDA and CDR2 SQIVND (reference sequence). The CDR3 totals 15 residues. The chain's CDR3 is CASSPGQGRQETQYF. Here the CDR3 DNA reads TGTGCCAGTAGCCCGGGACAGGGGAGGCAAGAGACCCAGTACTTC.

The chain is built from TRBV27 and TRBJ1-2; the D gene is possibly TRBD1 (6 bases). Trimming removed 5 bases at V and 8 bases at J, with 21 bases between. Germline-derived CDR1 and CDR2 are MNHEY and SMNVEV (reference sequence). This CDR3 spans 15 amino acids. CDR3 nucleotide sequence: TGTGCCAGCAGTAGCATCCCCGGGACACTCGGCGGCTACACCTTC. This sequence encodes CASSSIPGTLGGYTF.

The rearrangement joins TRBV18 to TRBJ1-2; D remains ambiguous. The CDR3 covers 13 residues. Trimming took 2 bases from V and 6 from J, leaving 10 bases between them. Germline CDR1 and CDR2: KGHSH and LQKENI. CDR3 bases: TGTGCCAGCTCACCAGGTATTGAGAATGGCTACACCTTC. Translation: CASSPGIENGYTF.

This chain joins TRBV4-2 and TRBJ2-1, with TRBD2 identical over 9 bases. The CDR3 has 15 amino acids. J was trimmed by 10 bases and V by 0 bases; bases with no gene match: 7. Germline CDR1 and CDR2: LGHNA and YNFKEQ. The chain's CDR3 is CASSQDWIAGVEQFF. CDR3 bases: TGTGCCAGCAGCCAAGATTGGATAGCGGGAGTGGAGCAGTTCTTC.

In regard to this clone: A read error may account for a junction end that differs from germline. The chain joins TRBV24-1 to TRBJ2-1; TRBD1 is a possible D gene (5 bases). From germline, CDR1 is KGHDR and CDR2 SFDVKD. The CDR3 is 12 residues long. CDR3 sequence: CATSDLGQVIVF. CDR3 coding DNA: TGTGCCACCAGTGATCTTGGACAAGTAATCGTCTTC.

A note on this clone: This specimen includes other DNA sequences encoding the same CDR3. The CDR3 DNA sequence: TGTGCCAGCACCCAGGGGGCGCGAGAAAAACTGTTTTTT. Protein product: CASTQGAREKLFF. The gene calls are TRBV28 and TRBJ1-4; 8 positions match TRBD1. Germline CDR1 MDHEN, CDR2 SYDVKM. CDR3 length equals 13 residues. V shed 7 bases, J shed 8 bases, and the junction held 6 bases outside the gene matches.

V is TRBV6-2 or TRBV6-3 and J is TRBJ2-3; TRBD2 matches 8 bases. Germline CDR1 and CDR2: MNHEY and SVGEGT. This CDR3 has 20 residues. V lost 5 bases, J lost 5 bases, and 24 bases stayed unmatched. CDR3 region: CASSPPYVYFPAGVEDTQYF. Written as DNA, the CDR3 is TGTGCCAGCAGTCCCCCCTACGTCTATTTTCCAGCGGGAGTGGAAGATACGCAGTATTTT.

The CDR3 protein is CASSPTGLANNEQFF. CDR3 DNA: TGCGCCAGCAGCCCCACGGGACTAGCTAACAATGAGCAGTTCTTC. J is TRBJ2-1 and V is TRBV5-1, with 9 bases aligning to TRBD2. CDR3 length: 15 residues. Germline V gene sequence: CDR1 SGHRS, CDR2 YFSETQ. V was clipped by 4 bases and J by 5 bases; unmatched bases: 7.

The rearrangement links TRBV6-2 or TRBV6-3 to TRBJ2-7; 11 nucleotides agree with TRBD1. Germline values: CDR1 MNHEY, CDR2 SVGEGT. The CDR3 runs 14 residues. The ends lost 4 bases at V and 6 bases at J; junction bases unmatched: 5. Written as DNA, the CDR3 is TGTGCCAGCAGTTCCTGGACAGGGGGCAGCGAGCAGTACTTC. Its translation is CASSSWTGGSEQYF.

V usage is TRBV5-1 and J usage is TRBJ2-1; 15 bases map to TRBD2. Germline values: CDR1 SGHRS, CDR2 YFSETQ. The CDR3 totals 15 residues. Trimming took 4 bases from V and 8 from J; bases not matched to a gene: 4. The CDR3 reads CASSPGLAGGDEQFF. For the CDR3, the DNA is TGCGCCAGCAGCCCCGGACTAGCGGGGGGGGATGAGCAGTTCTTC.

The CDR3 sequence is CASSGRGIGDGTEAFF. CDR3 coding DNA: TGTGCCAGCAGCGGAAGAGGGATAGGCGATGGCACTGAAGCTTTCTTT. The chain links TRBV9 to TRBJ1-1; D ambiguous. The CDR3 has 16 amino acids. Trimming removed 3 bases at V and 4 bases at J, with 19 bases between. Germline-derived CDR1 and CDR2 are SGDLS and YYNGEE. The full variable domain, rest sourced from reference TRBV9 and TRBJ1-1, is DSGVTQTPKHLITATGQRVTLRCSPRSGDLSVYWYQQSLDQGLQFLIQYYNGEERAKGNILERFSAQQFPDLHSELNLSSLELGDSALYFCASSGRGIGDGTEAFFGQGTRLTVV.

CDR3 region: CASSLSLSDYGYTF. Here the CDR3 DNA reads TGTGCCAGCAGCTTATCTCTCTCGGACTATGGCTACACCTTC. V and J are TRBV7-2 and TRBJ1-2, with D uncertain. V was trimmed by 2 bases and J by 3 bases, leaving 10 bases between them. Germline V gives CDR1 SGHTA, CDR2 FQGNSA. The CDR3 loop spans 14 amino acids.

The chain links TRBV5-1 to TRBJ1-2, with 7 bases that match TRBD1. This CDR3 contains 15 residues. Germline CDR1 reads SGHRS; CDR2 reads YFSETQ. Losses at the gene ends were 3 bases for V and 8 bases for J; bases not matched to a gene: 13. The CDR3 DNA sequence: TGCGCCAGCAGCTACGACCCAGACAGGGCAGGCGGCTACACCTTC. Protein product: CASSYDPDRAGGYTF.

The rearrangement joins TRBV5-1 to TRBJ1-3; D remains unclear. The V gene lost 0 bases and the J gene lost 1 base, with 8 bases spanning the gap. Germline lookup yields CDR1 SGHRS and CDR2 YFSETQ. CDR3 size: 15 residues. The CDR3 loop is CASSLAAASGNTIYF. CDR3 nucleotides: TGCGCCAGCAGCTTGGCCGCAGCGTCTGGAAACACCATATATTTT. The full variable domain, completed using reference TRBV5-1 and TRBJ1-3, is KAGVTQTPRYLIKTRGQQVTLSCSPISGHRSVSWYQQTPGQGLQFLFEYFSETQRNKGNFPGRFSGRQFSNSRSEMNVSTLELGDSALYLCASSLAAASGNTIYFGEGSWLTVV.

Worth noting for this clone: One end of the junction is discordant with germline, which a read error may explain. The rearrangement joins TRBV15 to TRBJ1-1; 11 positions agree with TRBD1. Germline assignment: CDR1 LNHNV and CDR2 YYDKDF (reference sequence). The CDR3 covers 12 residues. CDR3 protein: CATSRDRGPWGF. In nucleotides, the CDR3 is TGTGCCACCAGCAGGGACAGGGGGCCCTGGGGCTTT.

For the CDR3, the DNA is TGTGCCAGTAGTATACGAGGGAGGGGTGAAAAACTGTTTTTT. This codes for CASSIRGRGEKLFF. The V call is TRBV19, the J call TRBJ1-4; D may be TRBD1 (5 bases). Trimming took off 2 bases at V and 7 bases at J, with 11 bases between the two ends. Germline lookup yields CDR1 LNHDA and CDR2 SQIVND (reference sequence). The CDR3 runs 14 residues.

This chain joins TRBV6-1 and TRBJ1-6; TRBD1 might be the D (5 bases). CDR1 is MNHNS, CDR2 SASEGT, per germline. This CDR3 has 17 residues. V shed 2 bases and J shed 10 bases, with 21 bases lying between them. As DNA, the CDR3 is TGTGCCAGCAGTGAAATACATTGGCCAGGGTCTGACTCACCCCTCCACTTT. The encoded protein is CASSEIHWPGSDSPLHF.

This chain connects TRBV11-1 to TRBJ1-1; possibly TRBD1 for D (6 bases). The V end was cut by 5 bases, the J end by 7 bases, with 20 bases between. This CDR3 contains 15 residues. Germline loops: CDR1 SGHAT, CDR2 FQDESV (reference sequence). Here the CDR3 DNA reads TGTGCCAGCAGCCAAGCCTGGACAGAGTTAAGTGAAGCTTTCTTT. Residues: CASSQAWTELSEAFF.

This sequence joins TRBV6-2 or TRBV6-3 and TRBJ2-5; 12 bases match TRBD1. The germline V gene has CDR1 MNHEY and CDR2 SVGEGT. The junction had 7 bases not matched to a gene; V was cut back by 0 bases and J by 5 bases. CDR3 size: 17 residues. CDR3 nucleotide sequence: TGTGCCAGCAGTTACTCCGGAGGGACAGGGGGCTGGGAGACCCAGTACTTC. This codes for CASSYSGGTGGWETQYF.

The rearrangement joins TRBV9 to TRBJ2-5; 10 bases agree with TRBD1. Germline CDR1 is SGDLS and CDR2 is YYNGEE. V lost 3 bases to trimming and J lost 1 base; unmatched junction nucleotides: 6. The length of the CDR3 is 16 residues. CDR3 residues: CASSAGTGDPQETQYF. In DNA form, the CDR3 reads TGTGCCAGCAGCGCAGGGACAGGGGATCCCCAAGAGACCCAGTACTTC.